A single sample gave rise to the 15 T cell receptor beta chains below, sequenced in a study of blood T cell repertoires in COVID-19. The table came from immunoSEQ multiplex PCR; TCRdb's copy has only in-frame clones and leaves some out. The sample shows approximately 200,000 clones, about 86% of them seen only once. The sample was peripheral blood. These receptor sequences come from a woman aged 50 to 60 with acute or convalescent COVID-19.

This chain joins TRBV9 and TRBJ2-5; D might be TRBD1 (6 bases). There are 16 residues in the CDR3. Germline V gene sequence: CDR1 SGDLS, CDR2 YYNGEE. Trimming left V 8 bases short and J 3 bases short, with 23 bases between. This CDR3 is CARRRIERDTEETQYF. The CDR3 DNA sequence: TGTGCCAGGAGGAGGATTGAGAGGGACACCGAAGAGACCCAGTACTTC.

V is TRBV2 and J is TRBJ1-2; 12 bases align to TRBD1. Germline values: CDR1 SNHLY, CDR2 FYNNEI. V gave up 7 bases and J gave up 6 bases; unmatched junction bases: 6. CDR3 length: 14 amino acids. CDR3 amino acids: CASNPGTGGNGYTF. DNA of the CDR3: TGTGCCAGCAATCCGGGGACAGGGGGCAATGGCTACACCTTC.

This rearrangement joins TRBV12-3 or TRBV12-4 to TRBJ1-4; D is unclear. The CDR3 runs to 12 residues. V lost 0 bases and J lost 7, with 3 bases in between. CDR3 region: CASSLAREKLFF. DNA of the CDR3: TGTGCCAGCAGTTTAGCGCGTGAAAAACTGTTTTTT.

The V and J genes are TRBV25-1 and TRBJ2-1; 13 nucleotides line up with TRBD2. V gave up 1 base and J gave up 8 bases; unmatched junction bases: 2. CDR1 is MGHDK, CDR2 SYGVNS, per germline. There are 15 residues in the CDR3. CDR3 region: CASSEWGLAGHEQFF. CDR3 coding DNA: TGTGCCAGCAGTGAATGGGGACTAGCGGGGCATGAGCAGTTCTTC.

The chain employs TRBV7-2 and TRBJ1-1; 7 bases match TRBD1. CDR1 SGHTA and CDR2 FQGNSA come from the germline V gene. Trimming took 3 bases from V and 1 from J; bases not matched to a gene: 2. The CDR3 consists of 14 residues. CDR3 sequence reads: CASSLTGRNTEAFF. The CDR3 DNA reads TGTGCCAGCAGCTTGACAGGGCGGAACACTGAAGCTTTCTTT.

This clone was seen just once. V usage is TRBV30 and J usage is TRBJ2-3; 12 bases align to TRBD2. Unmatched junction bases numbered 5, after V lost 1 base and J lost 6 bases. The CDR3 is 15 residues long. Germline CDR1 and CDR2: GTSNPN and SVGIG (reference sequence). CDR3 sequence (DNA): TGTGCCTGGAGTGCACTACTAGCGGGAGGTGATACGCAGTATTTT. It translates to CAWSALLAGGDTQYF.

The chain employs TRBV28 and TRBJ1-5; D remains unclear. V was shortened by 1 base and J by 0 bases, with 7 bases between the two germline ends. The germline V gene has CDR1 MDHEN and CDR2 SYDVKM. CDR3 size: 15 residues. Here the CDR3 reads CASSLYRGSNQPQHF. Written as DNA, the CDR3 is TGTGCCAGCAGTTTATACCGGGGTAGCAATCAGCCCCAGCATTTT. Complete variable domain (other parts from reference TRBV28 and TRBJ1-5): DVKVTQSSRYLVKRTGEKVFLECVQDMDHENMFWYRQDPGLGLRLIYFSYDVKMKEKGDIPEGYSVSREKKERFSLILESASTNQTSMYLCASSLYRGSNQPQHFGDGTRLSIL.

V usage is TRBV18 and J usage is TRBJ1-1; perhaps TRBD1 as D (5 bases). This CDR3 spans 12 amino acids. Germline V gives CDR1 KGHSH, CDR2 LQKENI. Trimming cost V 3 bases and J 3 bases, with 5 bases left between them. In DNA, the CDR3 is TGTGCCAGCTCACCCAGGGACACTGAAGCTTTCTTT. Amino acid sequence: CASSPRDTEAFF.

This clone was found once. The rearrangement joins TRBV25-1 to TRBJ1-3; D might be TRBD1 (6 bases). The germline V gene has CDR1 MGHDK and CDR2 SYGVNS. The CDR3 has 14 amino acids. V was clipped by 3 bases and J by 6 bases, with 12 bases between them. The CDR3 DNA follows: TGTGCCAGCAGTGATCTGGCAGGGGTAAACACCATATATTTT. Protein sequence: CASSDLAGVNTIYF.

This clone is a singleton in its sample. CDR3 sequence: CASSPGTGVGNEQFF. The DNA of the CDR3 is TGTGCCAGCTCACCAGGGACAGGGGTGGGCAATGAGCAGTTCTTC. The chain has TRBV18 and TRBJ2-1, with 10 positions matching TRBD1. Trimming at V came to 2 bases and at J to 6 bases, leaving 4 bases not matched to a gene. This CDR3 is built from 15 residues. Germline CDR1 is KGHSH and CDR2 is LQKENI.

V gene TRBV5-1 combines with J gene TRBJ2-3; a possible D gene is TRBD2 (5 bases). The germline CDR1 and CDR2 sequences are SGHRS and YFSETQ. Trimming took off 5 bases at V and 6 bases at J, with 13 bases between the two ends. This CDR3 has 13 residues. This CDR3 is CASRRAPRDTQYF. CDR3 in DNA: TGCGCCAGCAGGAGGGCTCCCCGGGATACGCAGTATTTT.

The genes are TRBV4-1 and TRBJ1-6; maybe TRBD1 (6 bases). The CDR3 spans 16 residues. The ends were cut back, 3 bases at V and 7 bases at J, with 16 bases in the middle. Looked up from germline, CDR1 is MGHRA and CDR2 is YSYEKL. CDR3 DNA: TGCGCCAGCAGCCAGACACAGGGATTAATCAATTCACCCCTCCACTTT. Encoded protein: CASSQTQGLINSPLHF.

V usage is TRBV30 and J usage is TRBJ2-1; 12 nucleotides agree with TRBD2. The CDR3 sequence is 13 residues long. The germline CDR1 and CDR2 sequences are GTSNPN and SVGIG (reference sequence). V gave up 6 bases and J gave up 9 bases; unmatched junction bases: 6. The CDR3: CACRRGLAGEQFF. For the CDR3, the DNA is TGTGCCTGCCGCAGGGGACTAGCGGGTGAGCAGTTCTTC. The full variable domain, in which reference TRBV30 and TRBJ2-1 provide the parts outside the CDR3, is SQTIHQWPATLVQPVGSPLSLECTVEGTSNPNLYWYRQAAGRGLQLLFYSVGIGQISSEVPQNLSASRPQDRQFILSSKKLLLSDSGFYLCACRRGLAGEQFFGPGTRLTVL.

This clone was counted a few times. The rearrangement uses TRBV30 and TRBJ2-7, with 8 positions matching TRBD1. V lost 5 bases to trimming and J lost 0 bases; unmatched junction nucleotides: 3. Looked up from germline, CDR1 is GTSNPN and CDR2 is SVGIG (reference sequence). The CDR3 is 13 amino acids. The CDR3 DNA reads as TGTGCCTGGGGGACAGGCTTCTCCTACGAGCAGTACTTC. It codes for CAWGTGFSYEQYF.

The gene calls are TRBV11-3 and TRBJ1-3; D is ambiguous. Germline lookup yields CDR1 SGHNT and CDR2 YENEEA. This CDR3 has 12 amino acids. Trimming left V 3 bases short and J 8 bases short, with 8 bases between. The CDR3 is CASSFERDTIYF. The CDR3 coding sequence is TGTGCCAGCAGCTTTGAACGAGACACCATATATTTT.